This entry lists 24 T cell receptor beta chains sequenced from one sample in a study of shared clonotypes between healthy human individuals. The assay was immunoSEQ multiplex PCR, and TCRdb's table has in-frame clones only and misses some. In the table there are some 1,900,000 clones, about 95% of which are singletons. CD45RO-negative, CCR7-positively selected cells formed the naive CD8 fraction, excluding terminally differentiated effector memory CD45RA+ cells. Sample: naive CD8+ T cells sorted from blood. The receptor source for this set is a man aged 18 to 30 in good health.

The CDR3 is CASSGDREYEQYF. CDR3 coding DNA: TGTGCCAGCAGCGGGGACAGAGAATACGAGCAGTACTTC. The genes are TRBV2 and TRBJ2-7, with 7 bases matching TRBD1. This CDR3 is built from 13 residues. V trimming: 6 bases; J trimming: 4 bases; junction bases outside the gene matches: 6. Germline V gene lookup returns CDR1 SNHLY and CDR2 FYNNEI.

The chain joins TRBV10-2 to TRBJ2-7; D perhaps matches TRBD1 (6 bases). The CDR3 spans 13 residues. The V and J ends lost 7 bases and 4 bases respectively, with 14 bases between them. CDR1 is WSHSY and CDR2 is SAAADI in the germline V gene. In nucleotides, the CDR3 is TGCGCCAGCATACGGGACACCGCTTACGAGCAGTACTTC. This codes for CASIRDTAYEQYF.

The chain joins TRBV18 to TRBJ2-7; D is possibly TRBD1 or TRBD2 (5 bases each). There are 15 residues in the CDR3. The V gene lost 5 bases and the J gene lost 3 bases, with 17 bases spanning the gap. Germline CDR1 is KGHSH and CDR2 is LQKENI. CDR3 region: CASSEEGDGFYEQYF. CDR3 nucleotides: TGTGCCAGCTCAGAGGAAGGGGACGGCTTCTACGAGCAGTACTTC.

The J gene is TRBJ2-3, the V gene TRBV18, with a tentative D call TRBD1 (6 bases). There are 16 residues in the CDR3. The V and J ends lost 3 bases and 2 bases respectively, with 15 bases between them. Per the germline V gene, CDR1 is KGHSH and CDR2 is LQKENI. CDR3 DNA sequence: TGTGCCAGCTCACCCTCGACAGGAAAAAACACAGATACGCAGTATTTT. Translation gives CASSPSTGKNTDTQYF.

This clone was recorded only once. The genes are TRBV20-1 and TRBJ2-5; D might be TRBD2 (6 bases). Deletions cut 7 bases from V and 7 bases from J, with 13 bases between. The CDR3 extends over 11 amino acids. Germline-derived CDR1 and CDR2 are DFQATT and SNEGSKA (reference sequence). The CDR3 DNA reads TGCAGTGTTCCTAGCGAGGCGACCCAGTACTTC. Amino acids: CSVPSEATQYF.

This clone was picked up one time. V usage is TRBV5-4 and J usage is TRBJ2-7, with D possibly called TRBD1 or TRBD2 (5 bases each). With 0 bases removed from V and 5 bases from J, the gap between germline ends came to 12 bases. This CDR3 is built from 14 residues. In germline, CDR1 is SGHNT, CDR2 YYREEE (reference sequence). The CDR3 here is CASSLEIGTNEQYF. CDR3 coding DNA: TGTGCCAGCAGCTTGGAGATAGGGACGAACGAGCAGTACTTC.

This clone was detected only a few times. CDR3 sequence reads: CASSANLYRGQALHF. For the CDR3, the DNA is TGTGCCAGCAGTGCGAACCTTTACAGGGGGCAGGCCCTCCACTTT. V is TRBV6-1 and J is TRBJ1-6; 9 bases match TRBD1. J lost 14 bases, V lost 4 bases, and 12 bases had no gene match. There are 15 residues in the CDR3. Germline loops: CDR1 MNHNS, CDR2 SASEGT.

The count of this clone is one. The DNA of the CDR3 is TGTGCCAGCAGCTTACAGACAGGGGGCCAGGACGAGCAGTACTTC. This gives the protein CASSLQTGGQDEQYF. The chain is built from TRBV7-9 and TRBJ2-7; 10 nucleotides agree with TRBD1. Germline V lookup: CDR1 SEHNR, CDR2 FQNEAQ (reference sequence). V lost 2 bases and J lost 5; bases outside the gene matches: 6. CDR3 size: 15 residues.

The J gene is TRBJ2-5, the V gene TRBV6-5; 8 bases fit TRBD2. There are 16 residues in the CDR3. Germline trimming cut 2 bases from V and 7 bases from J; bases unmatched to any gene: 12. CDR1 MNHEY and CDR2 SVGAGI come from the germline V gene. CDR3 loop: CASSYPRGSGAGTQYF. CDR3 nucleotides: TGTGCCAGCAGTTACCCTCGTGGTAGCGGGGCGGGGACCCAGTACTTC.

The V gene is TRBV19, the J gene TRBJ2-7; 8 nucleotides match TRBD2. Unmatched junction bases numbered 6, after V lost 4 bases and J lost 4 bases. Germline V CDR1 and CDR2: LNHDA, SQIVND (reference sequence). The CDR3 consists of 14 residues. CDR3 protein: CASSNPGLEYEQYF. The CDR3 region has the DNA TGTGCCAGTAGTAACCCGGGACTAGAGTACGAGCAGTACTTC.

This chain joins TRBV9 and TRBJ1-5; D is unclear. V lost 0 bases, J lost 3 bases, and 10 bases lay in between. The CDR3 is 15 amino acids. Germline V lookup: CDR1 SGDLS, CDR2 YYNGEE. CDR3 bases: TGTGCCAGCAGCGTAGCGGTCGGGGACAATCAGCCCCAGCATTTT. Its protein is CASSVAVGDNQPQHF. Together with reference TRBV9 and TRBJ1-5, the CDR3 gives the full variable domain: DSGVTQTPKHLITATGQRVTLRCSPRSGDLSVYWYQQSLDQGLQFLIQYYNGEERAKGNILERFSAQQFPDLHSELNLSSLELGDSALYFCASSVAVGDNQPQHFGDGTRLSIL.

Points on this clone: The same CDR3 can be traced to other DNA sequences in this sample. V and J are TRBV27 and TRBJ2-3; no reliable D call. The V gene's germline CDR1 is MNHEY and CDR2 SMNVEV (reference sequence). Trimming took off 5 bases at V and 5 bases at J, with 11 bases between the two ends. The CDR3 is 13 amino acids. CDR3 region: CASSPLRGDTQYF. Here the CDR3 DNA reads TGTGCCAGCAGTCCTCTCAGAGGAGATACGCAGTATTTT.

V and J are TRBV5-1 and TRBJ2-1; D uncertain. Trimming removed 0 bases from V and 8 bases from J, with 6 bases in between. Germline CDR1 SGHRS, CDR2 YFSETQ. The CDR3 sequence is 12 residues long. DNA of the CDR3: TGCGCCAGCAGCTTGGTACGGGATGAGCAGTTCTTC. Translating it yields CASSLVRDEQFF.

About this clone: One end of the junction fails to match germline, which may point to a read error. The rearrangement joins TRBV7-9 to TRBJ2-1; D may match TRBD1 or TRBD2 (5 bases each). The CDR3 spans 13 residues. CDR1 is SEHNR, CDR2 FQNEAQ, per germline (reference sequence). The CDR3 is CAIPGPTYNGQFF. The CDR3 nucleotides read TGTGCCATCCCGGGGCCCACCTACAATGGGCAGTTCTTC.

V usage is TRBV6-4 and J usage is TRBJ2-5; 7 bases match TRBD2. Germline V CDR1 and CDR2: MRHNA, SNTAGT. The CDR3 runs to 16 residues. V lost 6 bases and J lost 5; bases outside the gene matches: 15. DNA of the CDR3: TGTGCCAGCAGCCGTCGTAGGGCTAGCGGAGGGGAGACCCAGTACTTC. It is translated as CASSRRRASGGETQYF.

CDR3 in DNA: TGTGCCAGCAGTGAAGCGAAATTCGGGGAGAGCTCCTACGAGCAGTACTTC. Translating it yields CASSEAKFGESSYEQYF. J is TRBJ2-7 and V is TRBV6-1, with D perhaps matching TRBD2 (5 bases). The length of the CDR3 is 17 residues. V lost 0 bases and J lost 0, with 15 bases in between. Germline CDR1 reads MNHNS; CDR2 reads SASEGT.

The rearrangement uses TRBV5-4 and TRBJ2-1; 11 bases align to TRBD2. This CDR3 contains 15 residues. The trim removed 4 bases at V and 9 bases at J, leaving 9 bases unmatched. Germline-derived CDR1 and CDR2 are SGHNT and YYREEE (reference sequence). This CDR3 reads CASSIGTSGGFEQFF. DNA of the CDR3: TGTGCCAGCAGCATAGGGACTAGCGGTGGATTTGAGCAGTTCTTC.

The CDR3 sequence: CAWSVIKMNTEAFF. The CDR3 DNA reads TGTGCCTGGAGTGTAATCAAGATGAACACTGAAGCTTTCTTT. This chain joins TRBV30 and TRBJ1-1; no clear D gene. The CDR3 covers 14 residues. Trimming stripped 0 bases from V and 0 bases from J, with 8 bases between. CDR1 is GTSNPN, CDR2 SVGIG, per germline (reference sequence). The full variable domain, completed using reference TRBV30 and TRBJ1-1, is SQTIHQWPATLVQPVGSPLSLECTVEGTSNPNLYWYRQAAGRGLQLLFYSVGIGQISSEVPQNLSASRPQDRQFILSSKKLLLSDSGFYLCAWSVIKMNTEAFFGQGTRLTVV.

The gene calls are TRBV5-6 and TRBJ2-5, with D perhaps TRBD1 (5 bases). Trimming shortened V by 4 bases and J by 0 bases, and 16 bases separated the two germline ends. The CDR3 totals 16 residues. The V gene's germline CDR1 is SGHDT and CDR2 YYEEEE. CDR3 in amino acids: CASSADQGDHQETQYF. Written as DNA, the CDR3 is TGTGCCAGCAGCGCCGACCAGGGCGACCACCAAGAGACCCAGTACTTC.

The chain links TRBV5-1 to TRBJ2-7; D not resolved. With 2 bases removed from V and 3 bases from J, the gap between germline ends came to 9 bases. Germline lookup yields CDR1 SGHRS and CDR2 YFSETQ. The CDR3 runs 13 residues. The DNA for the CDR3 is TGCGCCAGCAGCTTTACTCTAGGCTACGAGCAGTACTTC. Translation: CASSFTLGYEQYF. The full variable domain, its missing parts supplied by reference TRBV5-1 and TRBJ2-7, is KAGVTQTPRYLIKTRGQQVTLSCSPISGHRSVSWYQQTPGQGLQFLFEYFSETQRNKGNFPGRFSGRQFSNSRSEMNVSTLELGDSALYLCASSFTLGYEQYFGPGTRLTVT.

This clone was recorded only once. The chain employs TRBV4-3 and TRBJ1-2; 7 nucleotides agree with TRBD1. CDR1 is LGHNA and CDR2 is YSLEER in the germline V gene. J gave up 4 bases and V 0 bases, and 11 bases lay outside the gene matches. The CDR3 is made up of 17 amino acids. This CDR3 reads CASSQDPGQTNIYGYTF. The CDR3 coding sequence is TGCGCCAGCAGCCAAGACCCGGGACAGACGAACATCTATGGCTACACCTTC.

The V and J genes are TRBV18 and TRBJ1-2; 7 bases fit TRBD1. With V trimmed by 3 bases and J by 8 bases, 9 bases remained unmatched. The CDR3 has 14 residues. CDR1 is KGHSH, CDR2 LQKENI, per germline. CDR3 region: CASSPIDRVEGYTF. The CDR3, as DNA: TGTGCCAGCTCACCGATCGACAGGGTGGAAGGCTACACCTTC.

The V call is TRBV4-2, the J call TRBJ2-7; D gene unclear. Looked up from germline, CDR1 is LGHNA and CDR2 is YNFKEQ. V was shortened by 0 bases and J by 4 bases, with 19 bases between the two germline ends. The CDR3 loop spans 17 amino acids. CDR3 protein: CASSQDFRAELPYEQYF. CDR3 DNA: TGTGCCAGCAGCCAAGATTTTCGGGCGGAGCTTCCTTACGAGCAGTACTTC.

The V and J genes are TRBV2 and TRBJ2-2, with D perhaps assigned TRBD1 or TRBD2 (5 bases each). This CDR3 spans 17 amino acids. The germline gives CDR1 SNHLY, CDR2 FYNNEI. Trimming took off 3 bases at V and 5 bases at J, with 19 bases between the two ends. The DNA of the CDR3 is TGTGCCAGCAGTGAGCATTTCGGGACCGGTGGGACCGGGGAGCTGTTTTTT. Encoded protein: CASSEHFGTGGTGELFF.